One sample yielded the 10 T cell receptor beta chains listed below, sequenced in a study of identical twins (dated by TCRdb to the mid-2010s). Receptors were amplified or captured by 5' RACE. The sequencer listed for this sample is Illumina HiSeq 2000. The public reads were reprocessed in TCRdb via fastp at Q25 and MiXCR, keeping in-frame beta chains. Duplicate CDR3 protein sequences are folded into a single record with the most common DNA and genes. For this sample the table gives approximately 630,000 distinct CDR3 sequences, of which under 8.5% were detected only once. The ten largest clones take up roughly 1.6% of the sample. These same data were also listed under a study on yellow fever vaccine responses in identical twins.

The sequenced sample was PBMCs. These receptor sequences come from a woman in her late teens or twenties in good health.

The chain joins TRBV10-3 to TRBJ1-5; 11 bases are a match to TRBD1. The CDR3 loop spans 17 amino acids. With 4 bases clipped from V and 5 bases from J, the junction kept 10 bases outside the gene matches. The germline CDR1 and CDR2 sequences are ENHRY and SYGVKD. The CDR3, as DNA: TGTGCCATCAGTGGGGGACAGGGGGAAATCGGTTATCAGCCCCAGCATTTT. Its translation is CAISGGQGEIGYQPQHF.

The table lists this clonotype with a few counts. V is TRBV11-2 and J is TRBJ2-7; 9 bases are a match to TRBD1. The CDR3 totals 20 residues. With 3 bases clipped from V and 3 bases from J, the junction kept 21 bases outside the gene matches. Germline CDR1 is SGHAT and CDR2 is FQNNGV. The CDR3 sequence: CASSLGGRDRAITTYYEQYF. The CDR3 DNA follows: TGTGCCAGCAGCTTGGGAGGCCGGGACAGGGCTATTACAACATACTACGAGCAGTACTTC.

This chain connects TRBV7-2 to TRBJ1-4, with unresolved D. V was shortened by 8 bases and J by 8 bases, with 15 bases between the two germline ends. CDR1 and CDR2 from the germline V gene are SGHTA and FQGNSA. This CDR3 has 13 amino acids. CDR3 sequence: CASGVRAGEKLFF. The DNA of the CDR3 is TGTGCCAGCGGTGTCCGGGCCGGCGAAAAACTGTTTTTT.

This clonotype was recorded at least ten times. The rearrangement uses TRBV29-1 and TRBJ2-7, with D unresolved. This CDR3 comprises 12 residues. In germline, CDR1 is SQVTM, CDR2 ANQGSEA. The V end lost 1 base, the J end lost 1 base, and 5 bases lay between the germline ends. CDR3 region: CSVEAGSYEQYF. The CDR3 DNA sequence: TGCAGCGTTGAAGCGGGTTCCTACGAGCAGTACTTC.

The genes are TRBV12-5 and TRBJ1-1; D might be TRBD1 (5 bases). Trimming shortened V by 6 bases and J by 4 bases, and 15 bases separated the two germline ends. CDR3 length: 14 amino acids. The V gene's germline CDR1 is LGHNT and CDR2 FRNRAP. The chain's CDR3 is CASGPPPGGTEAFF. The CDR3 nucleotides are TGTGCTAGTGGCCCCCCCCCGGGGGGCACTGAAGCTTTCTTT.

This CDR3 reads CASSSPTSGRIIEQFF. The CDR3, as DNA: TGTGCCAGCAGTTCACCGACTAGCGGGAGGATCATTGAGCAGTTCTTC. J is TRBJ2-1 and V is TRBV28; TRBD2 agrees at 13 bases. The V segment lost 4 bases and the J segment 9 bases; nucleotides outside the gene matches: 9. Per germline, CDR1 MDHEN and CDR2 SYDVKM. The CDR3 is made up of 16 amino acids.

This clonotype was observed a handful of times. The chain couples TRBV25-1 to TRBJ2-5; 8 bases are shared with TRBD1. From germline, CDR1 is MGHDK and CDR2 SYGVNS. Losses at the gene ends were 3 bases for V and 5 bases for J; bases not matched to a gene: 5. This CDR3 spans 14 amino acids. CDR3 in DNA: TGTGCCAGCAGTGATCTCAGGGGGCACGAGACCCAGTACTTC. Translated, it gives CASSDLRGHETQYF.

This clonotype was counted between two and nine times. The V gene is TRBV12-3 or TRBV12-4, the J gene TRBJ1-2; no reliable D call. This CDR3 has 17 amino acids. The V end lost 3 bases, the J end lost 0 bases, and 17 bases lay between the germline ends. The CDR3, as DNA: TGTGCCAGCAGTTTTGTCCCCCCAGAGGAGACTAACTATGGCTACACCTTC. This encodes CASSFVPPEETNYGYTF.

V usage is TRBV7-2 and J usage is TRBJ1-1; tentatively, D is TRBD1 (6 bases). V was pared by 2 bases and J by 0 bases, with 10 bases between. The CDR3 totals 15 residues. Germline loops: CDR1 SGHTA, CDR2 FQGNSA. CDR3 amino acids: CASSLTGHLNTEAFF. CDR3 nucleotides: TGTGCCAGCAGCTTAACGGGACACCTGAACACTGAAGCTTTCTTT.

This clonotype was seen a handful of times. The chain carries TRBV24-1 and TRBJ2-1, with 8 bases aligning to TRBD2. The CDR3 sequence is 18 residues long. The germline V gene has CDR1 KGHDR and CDR2 SFDVKD. V shed 3 bases, J shed 1 base, and the junction held 10 bases outside the gene matches. As DNA, the CDR3 is TGTGCCACCAGTGATCAAAGTAGCGGGAAGGGGTCCTACAATGAGCAGTTCTTC. Protein product: CATSDQSSGKGSYNEQFF.